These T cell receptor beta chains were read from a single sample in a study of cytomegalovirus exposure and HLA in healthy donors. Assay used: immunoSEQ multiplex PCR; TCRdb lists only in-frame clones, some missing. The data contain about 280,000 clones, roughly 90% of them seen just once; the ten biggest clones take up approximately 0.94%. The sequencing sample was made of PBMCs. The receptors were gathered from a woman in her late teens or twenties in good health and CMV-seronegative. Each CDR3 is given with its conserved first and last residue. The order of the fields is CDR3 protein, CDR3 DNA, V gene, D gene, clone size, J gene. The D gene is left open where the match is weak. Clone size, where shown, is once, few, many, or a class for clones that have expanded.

cdr3_aa: CASSLIPGWENTEAFF; cdr3_nt: TGCGCCAGCAGCTTGATCCCGGGGTGGGAAAACACTGAAGCTTTCTTT; v_call: TRBV5-1; d_call: .; clone_size: .; j_call: TRBJ1-1
cdr3_aa: CASSPRTGNDYTF; cdr3_nt: TGTGCCAGCAGCCCTCGGACAGGCAATGACTACACCTTC; v_call: TRBV7-2; d_call: TRBD1; clone_size: .; j_call: TRBJ1-2
cdr3_aa: CASQPGLAGVFEQYF; cdr3_nt: TGTGCCAGTCAGCCGGGACTAGCGGGAGTATTTGAGCAGTACTTC; v_call: TRBV27; d_call: TRBD2; clone_size: .; j_call: TRBJ2-7
cdr3_aa: CASSPGTGGDYGYTF; cdr3_nt: TGTGCCAGCTCACCGGGGACAGGGGGCGACTATGGCTACACCTTC; v_call: TRBV18; d_call: TRBD1; clone_size: .; j_call: TRBJ1-2
cdr3_aa: CASSSRPGDTQYF; cdr3_nt: TGTGCCAGCAGCTCCCGGCCGGGAGATACGCAGTATTTT; v_call: TRBV7-2; d_call: .; clone_size: .; j_call: TRBJ2-3
cdr3_aa: CASSQARTGSEKLFF; cdr3_nt: TGCGCCAGCAGCCAAGCCCGCACAGGGAGCGAAAAACTGTTTTTT; v_call: TRBV4-3; d_call: .; clone_size: .; j_call: TRBJ1-4
cdr3_aa: CASSLGLADGYEQYF; cdr3_nt: TGTGCCAGCAGCTTAGGACTAGCGGACGGGTACGAGCAGTACTTC; v_call: TRBV7-2; d_call: TRBD2; clone_size: .; j_call: TRBJ2-7
cdr3_aa: CASSLSAGQAGNTIYF; cdr3_nt: TGTGCCAGCAGTTTATCCGCTGGACAGGCGGGAAACACCATATATTTT; v_call: TRBV28; d_call: TRBD1; clone_size: .; j_call: TRBJ1-3
cdr3_aa: CASSARSGTEYEQYF; cdr3_nt: TGTGCCAGCAGCGCGAGATCCGGGACAGAATACGAGCAGTACTTC; v_call: TRBV11-3; d_call: TRBD1; clone_size: .; j_call: TRBJ2-7
cdr3_aa: CASSPRPFAGQETQYF; cdr3_nt: TGTGCCAGCAGTCCCCGCCCCTTTGCGGGACAAGAGACCCAGTACTTC; v_call: TRBV2; d_call: .; clone_size: .; j_call: TRBJ2-5
cdr3_aa: CATPADYEQYF; cdr3_nt: TGTGCCACCCCGGCGGACTACGAGCAGTACTTC; v_call: TRBV6-4; d_call: .; clone_size: .; j_call: TRBJ2-7
cdr3_aa: CASSSPLRDTQYF; cdr3_nt: TGCGCCAGCAGCTCCCCCCTGCGGGATACGCAGTATTTT; v_call: TRBV5-1; d_call: .; clone_size: .; j_call: TRBJ2-3
cdr3_aa: CASSLGQYSGNTIYF; cdr3_nt: TGTGCCAGCAGCTTGGGACAGTACTCTGGAAACACCATATATTTT; v_call: TRBV5-6; d_call: .; clone_size: .; j_call: TRBJ1-3
cdr3_aa: CASGTGSNQPQHF; cdr3_nt: TGTGCCAGCGGTACAGGTAGCAATCAGCCCCAGCATTTT; v_call: TRBV10-3; d_call: .; clone_size: .; j_call: TRBJ1-5
cdr3_aa: CASSRVAGPSTDTQYF; cdr3_nt: TGTGCCAGCAGCCGAGTGGCGGGGCCTAGCACAGATACGCAGTATTTT; v_call: TRBV7-9; d_call: .; clone_size: .; j_call: TRBJ2-3
cdr3_aa: CAISVFGQGGLADVYEQYF; cdr3_nt: TGTGCCATCAGTGTGTTCGGACAGGGAGGCCTAGCGGACGTCTACGAGCAGTACTTC; v_call: TRBV10-3; d_call: .; clone_size: .; j_call: TRBJ2-7
cdr3_aa: CASSTSGGVYEQYF; cdr3_nt: TGTGCCAGCAGCACTAGCGGGGGAGTCTACGAGCAGTACTTC; v_call: TRBV6-6; d_call: TRBD2; clone_size: .; j_call: TRBJ2-7
cdr3_aa: CASSLATLAGAAYEQYF; cdr3_nt: TGTGCCAGCAGCTTAGCGACACTAGCGGGAGCGGCCTACGAGCAGTACTTC; v_call: TRBV7-9; d_call: TRBD2; clone_size: few; j_call: TRBJ2-7
cdr3_aa: CASSLGQGLNTEAFF; cdr3_nt: TGTGCCAGCAGCTTAGGACAGGGCCTGAACACTGAAGCTTTCTTT; v_call: TRBV6-5; d_call: TRBD1; clone_size: .; j_call: TRBJ1-1
cdr3_aa: CASSSGLAGRYGSYEQYF; cdr3_nt: TGCGCCAGCAGCTCCGGACTAGCGGGACGATATGGGTCCTACGAGCAGTACTTC; v_call: TRBV5-1; d_call: TRBD2; clone_size: .; j_call: TRBJ2-7
cdr3_aa: CATGTSLETQYF; cdr3_nt: TGTGCCACCGGGACTAGCCTAGAGACCCAGTACTTC; v_call: TRBV27; d_call: TRBD2; clone_size: .; j_call: TRBJ2-5
cdr3_aa: CASSLGQVNNEQFF; cdr3_nt: TGTGCCAGCAGCTTAGGGCAGGTCAACAATGAGCAGTTCTTC; v_call: TRBV7-9; d_call: .; clone_size: .; j_call: TRBJ2-1
cdr3_aa: CASSEAGAPTYEQYF; cdr3_nt: TGTGCCAGCAGTGAAGCGGGCGCACCAACCTACGAGCAGTACTTC; v_call: TRBV6-1; d_call: .; clone_size: .; j_call: TRBJ2-7
cdr3_aa: CASSSTRVTDTQYF; cdr3_nt: TGTGCCAGCAGCTCGACTAGAGTGACAGATACGCAGTATTTT; v_call: TRBV7-3; d_call: .; clone_size: .; j_call: TRBJ2-3
cdr3_aa: CASSRFLGGNEQFF; cdr3_nt: TGCGCCAGCAGCCGCTTTTTGGGGGGCAATGAGCAGTTCTTC; v_call: TRBV4-1; d_call: .; clone_size: .; j_call: TRBJ2-1
cdr3_aa: CASSLDNSNQPQHF; cdr3_nt: TGTGCCAGCAGTCTAGATAATAGCAATCAGCCCCAGCATTTT; v_call: TRBV28; d_call: .; clone_size: .; j_call: TRBJ1-5
cdr3_aa: CASSSPLAPYEQYF; cdr3_nt: TGTGCCAGCAGCTCGCCCCTAGCCCCCTACGAGCAGTACTTC; v_call: TRBV5-6; d_call: .; clone_size: .; j_call: TRBJ2-7
cdr3_aa: CASSQVGARTGELFF; cdr3_nt: TGCGCCAGCAGCCAAGTTGGGGCGAGGACCGGGGAGCTGTTTTTT; v_call: TRBV4-3; d_call: .; clone_size: .; j_call: TRBJ2-2
cdr3_aa: CASSPRAGPYEQYF; cdr3_nt: TGTGCCAGCAGTCCCAGGGCAGGCCCCTACGAGCAGTACTTC; v_call: TRBV27; d_call: .; clone_size: .; j_call: TRBJ2-7
cdr3_aa: CASGPGTITYGYTF; cdr3_nt: TGTGCCAGCGGTCCCGGGACAATTACCTATGGCTACACCTTC; v_call: TRBV27; d_call: .; clone_size: .; j_call: TRBJ1-2
cdr3_aa: CASSVGGSRNNEQFF; cdr3_nt: TGTGCCAGCAGCGTAGGCGGGAGCAGAAACAATGAGCAGTTCTTC; v_call: TRBV9; d_call: TRBD2; clone_size: .; j_call: TRBJ2-1
cdr3_aa: CASRGGAIGHTEAFF; cdr3_nt: TGTGCCAGCAGGGGGGGGGCGATTGGACACACTGAAGCTTTCTTT; v_call: TRBV13; d_call: .; clone_size: .; j_call: TRBJ1-1
cdr3_aa: CASRPSDLGYSEAFF; cdr3_nt: TGTGCCAGCAGGCCCTCGGACTTAGGGTACTCTGAAGCTTTCTTT; v_call: TRBV25-1; d_call: .; clone_size: once; j_call: TRBJ1-1
cdr3_aa: CSAFSRGGYNEQFF; cdr3_nt: TGCAGCGCGTTTTCGAGGGGGGGCTACAATGAGCAGTTCTTC; v_call: TRBV29-1; d_call: .; clone_size: .; j_call: TRBJ2-1
cdr3_aa: CASSLGGYPGTGYEQYF; cdr3_nt: TGCGCCAGCAGCTTGGGGGGATATCCCGGGACAGGGTACGAGCAGTACTTC; v_call: TRBV5-1; d_call: TRBD1; clone_size: .; j_call: TRBJ2-7
cdr3_aa: CASSVESSYNEQFF; cdr3_nt: TGTGCCAGCAGTGTAGAGAGCTCCTACAATGAGCAGTTCTTC; v_call: TRBV2; d_call: .; clone_size: .; j_call: TRBJ2-1
cdr3_aa: CASSLVRSEQFF; cdr3_nt: TGTGCCAGCAGCTTGGTCAGGTCTGAGCAGTTCTTC; v_call: TRBV5-6; d_call: .; clone_size: .; j_call: TRBJ2-1
cdr3_aa: CASSYSGGNSPLHF; cdr3_nt: TGTGCCAGCAGTTACTCAGGGGGCAACTCACCCCTCCACTTT; v_call: TRBV6-5; d_call: TRBD1; clone_size: few; j_call: TRBJ1-6
cdr3_aa: CASSFGLAGTDYEQYF; cdr3_nt: TGTGCCAGCAGTTTTGGACTAGCGGGAACCGACTACGAGCAGTACTTC; v_call: TRBV28; d_call: TRBD2; clone_size: .; j_call: TRBJ2-7
cdr3_aa: CASTIGRYTEAFF; cdr3_nt: TGTGCCAGTACTATAGGCCGGTACACTGAAGCTTTCTTT; v_call: TRBV19; d_call: .; clone_size: .; j_call: TRBJ1-1
cdr3_aa: CASSPPLAGEANYEQYF; cdr3_nt: TGTGCCAGCAGCCCCCCACTAGCGGGGGAGGCGAATTACGAGCAGTACTTC; v_call: TRBV7-9; d_call: TRBD2; clone_size: .; j_call: TRBJ2-7
cdr3_aa: CASSRGLASYEQYF; cdr3_nt: TGCGCCAGCAGCCGGGGACTAGCCTCCTACGAGCAGTACTTC; v_call: TRBV5-1; d_call: TRBD2; clone_size: .; j_call: TRBJ2-7
cdr3_aa: CASSPGRELSYEQYF; cdr3_nt: TGCGCCAGCAGCCCGGGACGGGAGTTATCCTACGAGCAGTACTTC; v_call: TRBV5-1; d_call: .; clone_size: .; j_call: TRBJ2-7
cdr3_aa: CASHGGQGNQPQHF; cdr3_nt: TGTGCCAGTCATGGAGGACAGGGCAATCAGCCCCAGCATTTT; v_call: TRBV19; d_call: TRBD1; clone_size: few; j_call: TRBJ1-5
cdr3_aa: CETNAGAGKNRKETQYF; cdr3_nt: TGTGAAACAAACGCTGGCGCGGGCAAAAACAGAAAAGAGACCCAGTACTTC; v_call: TRBV9; d_call: .; clone_size: .; j_call: TRBJ2-5
cdr3_aa: CASSLVTGHLPYEQYF; cdr3_nt: TGTGCCAGCAGCTTAGTGACAGGACACCTTCCCTACGAGCAGTACTTC; v_call: TRBV7-6; d_call: .; clone_size: .; j_call: TRBJ2-7
cdr3_aa: CATTQGAVGNYGYTF; cdr3_nt: TGTGCCACCACACAGGGGGCGGTAGGGAACTATGGCTACACCTTC; v_call: TRBV10-3; d_call: TRBD1; clone_size: .; j_call: TRBJ1-2
cdr3_aa: CASSPQGNTEAFF; cdr3_nt: TGTGCCAGCTCACCCCAGGGAAACACTGAAGCTTTCTTT; v_call: TRBV18; d_call: .; clone_size: .; j_call: TRBJ1-1
cdr3_aa: CASSTLLDRDRRNQPQHF; cdr3_nt: TGTGCCAGCAGTACACTCCTTGACCGGGACAGGAGAAATCAGCCCCAGCATTTT; v_call: TRBV28; d_call: TRBD1; clone_size: .; j_call: TRBJ1-5
cdr3_aa: CASSLNPSGMGDTQYF; cdr3_nt: TGTGCCAGCAGTTTAAATCCTAGCGGGATGGGGGATACGCAGTATTTT; v_call: TRBV28; d_call: TRBD2; clone_size: .; j_call: TRBJ2-3